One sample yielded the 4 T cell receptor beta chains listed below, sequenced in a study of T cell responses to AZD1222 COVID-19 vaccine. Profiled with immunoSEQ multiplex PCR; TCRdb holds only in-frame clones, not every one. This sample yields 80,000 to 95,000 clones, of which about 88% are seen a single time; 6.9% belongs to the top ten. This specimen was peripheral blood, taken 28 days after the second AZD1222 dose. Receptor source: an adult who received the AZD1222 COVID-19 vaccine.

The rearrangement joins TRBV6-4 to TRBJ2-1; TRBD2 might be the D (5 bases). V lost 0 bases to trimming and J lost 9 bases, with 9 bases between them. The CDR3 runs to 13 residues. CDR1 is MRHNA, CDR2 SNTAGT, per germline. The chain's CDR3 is CASSDSGVSEQFF. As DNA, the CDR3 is TGTGCCAGCAGTGACTCCGGGGTTAGTGAGCAGTTCTTC.

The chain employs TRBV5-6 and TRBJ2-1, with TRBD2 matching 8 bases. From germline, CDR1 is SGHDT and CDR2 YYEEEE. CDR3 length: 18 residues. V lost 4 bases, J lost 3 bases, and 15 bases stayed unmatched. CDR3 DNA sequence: TGTGCCAGCAGCGTGGGACTAGGGTTCCTCGGGTTCTACAATGAGCAGTTCTTC. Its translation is CASSVGLGFLGFYNEQFF.

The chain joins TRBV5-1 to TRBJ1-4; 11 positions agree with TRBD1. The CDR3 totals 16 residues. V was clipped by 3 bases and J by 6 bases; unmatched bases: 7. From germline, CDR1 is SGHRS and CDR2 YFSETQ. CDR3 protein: CASSSGQGVTYEKLFF. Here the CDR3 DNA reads TGCGCCAGCAGCTCGGGACAGGGGGTTACTTATGAAAAACTGTTTTTT.

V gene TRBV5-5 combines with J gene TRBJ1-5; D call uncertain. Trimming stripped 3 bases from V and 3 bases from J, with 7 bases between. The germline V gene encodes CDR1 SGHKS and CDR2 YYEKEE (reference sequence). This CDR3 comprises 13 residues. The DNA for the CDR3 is TGTGCCAGCAGCTCGACAAACAATCAGCCCCAGCATTTT. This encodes CASSSTNNQPQHF.